The source of this T cell receptor (beta chain) is a study of T cells in localized non-small cell lung cancer. Notes on the study in general: Because sequencing included only one region (of the tumor), heterogeneity remains possible. Maximal T cell clonality occurred in uninvolved adjacent lung, with tumor ranking below it. An association was observed between higher blood T cell density and longer overall survival. A median of roughly 50 of the top 100 tumor clones appeared in adjacent lung, which was paired and uninvolved.

Concerning this clone itself: Its antigen is not identified.

Sequencing used immunoSEQ multiplex PCR; TCRdb keeps in-frame clones, though not all of them. Of 40,000 to 60,000 clones in the sample, around 87% are singletons; the top ten hold approximately 16%. The V and J ends lost 5 bases and 2 bases, in that order; junction bases with no gene match: 7. CDR1 and CDR2 (germline): LNHDA, SQIVND (reference sequence). The CDR3 contains 15 residues. The rearrangement uses TRBV19 and TRBJ1-1, with 8 positions matching TRBD1. The sequence was obtained from a female donor with stage II lung adenocarcinoma. The specimen comprised PBMCs, sampled before any cancer treatment. This CDR3 is CASSPNRGGNTEAFF. DNA for the CDR3: TGTGCCAGTAGTCCTAACAGGGGGGGAAACACTGAAGCTTTCTTT.